This T cell receptor (beta chain) emerged from a study of blood T cell repertoires in COVID-19. Study-wide background: The samples span acute and convalescent COVID-19 from the United States, Italy and Spain. T cells, B-cell-depleted T cells, or PBMCs provided the cDNA or gDNA that served as material.

The CDR3 loop spans 14 amino acids. V shed 1 base and J shed 1 base, with 7 bases lying between them. Germline values: CDR1 SEHNR, CDR2 FQNEAQ (reference sequence). In the original analysis: Reference gene primer amplification gave estimated nucleated cell counts. Generated by immunoSEQ multiplex PCR, the TCRdb table keeps only in-frame clones and is missing some. Clone size and the V and J calls come from that table; the DNA yielded D and trimming. The profile shows about 400,000 clones, about nine tenths of them singletons. Individuals drawn from under 30 US areas were roughly 18 to 95 years old. The chain couples TRBV7-9 to TRBJ1-1; no definite D call. This receptor was identified in a woman between 25 and 40 years old who had recovered from COVID-19. The material sequenced was PBMCs or T cells enriched from blood (not recorded which). This CDR3 is CASSLVASNTEAFF. CDR3 coding DNA: TGTGCCAGCAGCTTAGTGGCCTCGAACACTGAAGCTTTCTTT.